This entry concerns a single TCR beta chain. Its antigen target is currently unknown. Per-base qualities were not stored, and no clone one base away is much larger. The method behind the library was the immunoSEQ multiplex PCR assay. A mixture of 60 forward primers for TCR Vbeta segments and 13 reverse primers for TCR Jbeta segments was used in the multiplex PCR. A multiplex PCR assay on genomic DNA amplified the CDR3 region of rearranged TCR beta genes. The Illumina HiSeq System was used to sequence the amplified TCR beta libraries as 87-base-pair reads. As for the original processing: In a later analysis, some 80 million unique TCR beta chains were counted across the approximately 620 repertoires, and approximately 11 million of these chains were shared by at least two donors. Raw reads were error-corrected and collapsed into unique sequences by a nearest-neighbor algorithm in which closely related sequences were merged to remove PCR and sequencing errors. To assign V, D and J gene segments, CDR3 sequences were aligned to IMGT reference sequences. Each retained sequence needed at least a six-nucleotide match to both a V gene segment and a J gene segment. A rearrangement was called productive if the CDR3 had no stop codons and remained in frame with V and J, and every other rearrangement was called non-productive. Following IMGT convention, CDR3 was defined as the stretch from the second conserved V-encoded cysteine up to the conserved J-encoded phenylalanine. In an earlier analysis of just under 600 of the donors, sequences lacking an unambiguous match to a single V gene segment were excluded. An earlier analysis of around 600 of the donors classified V segments as functional when productive rearrangements were above 56.7% and as segregating when the standard deviation between donors was above 5%. A statistical classification framework was built for diagnosing cytomegalovirus status from the catalog of TCR beta chain sequences. A later analysis assigned V and J genes by comparing TCR nucleotide sequences with IMGT/GENE-DB human TR gene sequences. In a later analysis, CDR3 sequences and most-parsimonious VDJ recombination scenarios were assigned using the TCRdist pipeline. In a later analysis, every TCR beta chain was defined by the combination of its CDR3 amino acid sequence and its V-gene family, and reads without a unique V-gene family were dropped. A later analysis removed roughly 590 highly shared, low-generation-probability nucleotide sequences to deal with suspected cross-contamination and a sequencing artifact. For each public chain, a later analysis derived a clonal expansion index from normalized ranks of inferred template counts within each repertoire. In a later analysis, generation probabilities were computed using a VDJ recombination model fitted to out-of-frame rearrangements, and the results were checked against IGoR. In a later analysis, hypergeometric tests were used to score TCR-TCR, TCR-HLA and TCR-CMV co-occurrence, with a repertoire-size bias correction applied to TCR pairs. A later analysis estimated false discovery rates by permuting HLA or CMV assignments 20 times. In a later analysis, co-occurring TCRs were grouped with DBSCAN, and TCRdist sequence similarity was added when clustering was performed within HLA-allele-positive subsets. Co-occurrence clustering excluded repertoires with fewer than 30,000 or more than 120,000 public chains, plus five with anomalous nucleotide sharing. TCRdb re-hosts the immuneACCESS table, in-frame sequences only. Its copies lack some clones; in the studies checked, an unresolved V gene accounts for under half of them, and the cause for the rest is not known. The DNA was the basis for D and trimming; V, J and clone size are from that table. For this sample the table gives approximately 90,000 clones, of which 7.6% were detected only once. The top ten hold 2% to 2.5% of the sample.

The sample is drawn from a study of cytomegalovirus exposure and HLA in healthy donors (dated by TCRdb to the late 2010s). For the study in its entirety: According to an earlier analysis of a few hundred of the donors, 150 million to 200 million T cells yielded over 100 million unique TCR beta sequences and 276 Gb of sequence data. Typing coverage differed by locus: A, B, C, DRB1 and DQB1 were typed in roughly 629-630 donors, DQA1 in about 550, DPA1 in nearly 610, and DPB1 in 400 to 490. Of the 300 to 450 genotyped donors, 81% were placed in the genetic ancestry cluster associated with self-reported Caucasian donors. Alongside the repertoire data, information on donor age, sex, ethnicity and CMV serostatus was compiled. A later analysis re-examined previously published TCR beta repertoires from just over 650 donors and added high-resolution HLA genotyping to investigate patterns of TCR occurrence. An earlier analysis of fewer than 700 of the donors applied high-throughput TCR beta sequencing to assess whether each TCR beta V gene segment acted as functional or pseudogenic. Four to six DR-DQ haplotypes were handled as single units for association and clustering, since linkage in the cohort was strong. The aim of the study was to test whether cataloging public T cell receptors could identify signatures of past pathogen exposure. The T cell repertoires of 666 subjects were profiled by immunosequencing and related to cytomegalovirus serostatus. Both class I and class II loci were covered by HLA typing, at four-digit resolution. The later analysis used no new phenotypic data to find candidate immune exposures, relying instead on TCR beta sequences and their occurrence across donors. In addition to the first cohort of around 670 subjects, a separate validation cohort of 120 different subjects was used. Every repertoire in the discovery cohort had been generated on one and the same sequencing platform. To predict cytomegalovirus infection status, the study combined high-throughput TCR immunosequencing, statistical association of individual TCRs with disease status, and machine learning. Among some 400 genotyped donors of the cohort, an average of around 250,000 unique TCR beta nucleotide sequences was sequenced per donor, of which about 19% were non-productive. Genome-wide SNP genotypes for about 65% of the roughly 670 donors were used in a later genetic analysis, which treated that subset as a discovery cohort. Roughly 300 gigabases of sequencing data and 78 million or so unique TCR sequences were included in an early release covering several hundred HLA-typed donors. Broader findings and caveats from the paper: Linkage disequilibrium might explain the correlated functional status among segregating V segments, but an unknown experimental factor could not be excluded. Across donors, most TCR sequences were observed very rarely, whereas some public TCRs were present in many individuals. In a later analysis, TCR association rates were found to vary across HLA loci, with the most associated TCRs seen for DRB1 alleles and the fewest for HLA-C alleles. A cluster of highly shared sequence variants was judged likely to represent a technical artifact of the sequencing pipeline. A later analysis found that most CMV-associated TCR beta chains appeared HLA-restricted, with HLA associations seemingly driven largely by CMV exposure. An earlier analysis of approximately 500 of the donors showed that most TCR beta V segments appeared in productive rearrangements either about 90% or about 30% of the time, which broadly matched IMGT annotations. Several of the top co-occurrence clusters appeared to be linked to parvovirus B19, influenza, CMV and Epstein-Barr virus, according to a later analysis. For the cohort, immune exposure information was limited to CMV serostatus. Strong co-occurrence of HLA alleles, especially DR and DQ, made assigning TCR associations to individual alleles difficult. In both the original and validation cohorts, the classifier was reported to diagnose cytomegalovirus status with high specificity and sensitivity. In vitro tests confirmed that a few of the cytomegalovirus-associated TCR beta chains recognize cytomegalovirus antigens. Around 16 rarely observed V segments, including chromosome 9 orphons, were excluded from the earlier analysis of some 590 of the donors because counts were too low. In this cohort, only TCR beta chains were sequenced, and detectable features were limited by the absence of alpha or paired-chain data. Because HLA typing was missing for some donors at each locus, association tests included only the typed subset. Compared with the approximately 600-donor mean, donors in an Asian-associated ancestry cluster had fewer N-insertions in productive TCRs, according to a later genetic analysis. According to the authors, the approach could potentially be generalized to other disease states and immunological phenotypes. V-gene and J-gene trimming of TCR beta chains was associated with a missense DCLRE1C variant in a later genetic analysis, and the association was replicated in an independent cohort. Because the 87-base-pair reads could not distinguish some IMGT-functional V segments, including TRBV6-2 and TRBV6-3, those segments were excluded. A further reported finding was that TCR beta sequences accurately predicted the HLA-A and HLA-B alleles for most subjects in the first cohort. Compared with equally common non-associated chains, HLA-associated TCR beta chains in a later analysis were more clonally expanded and had lower generation probabilities. A total of 150 to 200 TCR beta chains were listed by the study as associated with cytomegalovirus. In a later analysis, 16,951 TCR beta sequences were associated with specific HLA alleles at a false discovery rate of 0.05. Presence/absence analyses assumed roughly uniform sequencing depth across donors, an assumption that may not hold.

Between the V and J ends, shortened by 2 bases and 0 bases respectively, the junction contains 9 bases. CDR1 SGHAT and CDR2 FQNNGV are derived from the germline V gene. CDR3 length: 15 amino acids, cysteine to phenylalanine. Only the CDR3 DNA stays, 45 bases, in frame from base 1. In total, roughly 710 healthy bone marrow donors made up the cohort. Cohort members were all nominally healthy when sampled, although unrecorded immune exposures were likely present. The donor tested CMV seronegative and was one of the 352 seronegative cohort members. Each donor provided a peripheral blood sample, and peripheral blood mononuclear cells were used for TCR beta sequencing. The Qiagen DNeasy Blood Extraction Kit was used to extract genomic DNA from the blood cell samples.

The clonotype originates from a man aged 45-65 years in good health and CMV-seronegative. Recombination linked TRBV11-2 to TRBJ2-3; perhaps TRBD1 is the D gene, with 5 bases matching. Sequenced material: PBMCs. DNA sequence: TGTGCCAGCAGCTTAAGGGGAACTAGCACAGATACGCAGTATTTT. This sequence encodes CASSLRGTSTDTQYF.